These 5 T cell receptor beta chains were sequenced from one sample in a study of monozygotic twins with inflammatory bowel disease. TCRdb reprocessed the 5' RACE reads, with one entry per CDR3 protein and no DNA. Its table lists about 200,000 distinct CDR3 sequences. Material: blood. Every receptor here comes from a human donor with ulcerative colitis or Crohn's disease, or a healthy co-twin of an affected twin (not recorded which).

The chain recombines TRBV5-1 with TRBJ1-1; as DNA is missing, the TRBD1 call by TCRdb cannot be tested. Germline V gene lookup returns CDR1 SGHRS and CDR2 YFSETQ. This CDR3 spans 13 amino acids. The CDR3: CASSFGTATEAFF.

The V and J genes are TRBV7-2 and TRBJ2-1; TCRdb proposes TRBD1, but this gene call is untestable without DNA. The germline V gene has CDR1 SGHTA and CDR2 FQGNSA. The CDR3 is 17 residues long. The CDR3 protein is CASSQQPGQSSYNEQFF. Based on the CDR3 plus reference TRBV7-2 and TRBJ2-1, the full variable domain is GAGVSQSPSNKVTEKGKDVELRCDPISGHTALYWYRQSLGQGLEFLIYFQGNSAPDKSGLPSDRFSAERTGGSVSTLTIQRTQQEDSAVYLCASSQQPGQSSYNEQFFGPGTRLTVL.

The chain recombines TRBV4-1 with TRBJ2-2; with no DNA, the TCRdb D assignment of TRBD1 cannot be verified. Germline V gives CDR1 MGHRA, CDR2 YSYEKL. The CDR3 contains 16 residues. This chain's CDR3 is CASSQAQQGWTGELFF.

The CDR3: CSIWGLSSTDTQYF. V is TRBV7-2 and J is TRBJ2-3; TCRdb lists TRBD1, though no DNA is available to test this call. Per the germline V gene, CDR1 is SGHTA and CDR2 is FQGNSA. The CDR3 consists of 14 residues.

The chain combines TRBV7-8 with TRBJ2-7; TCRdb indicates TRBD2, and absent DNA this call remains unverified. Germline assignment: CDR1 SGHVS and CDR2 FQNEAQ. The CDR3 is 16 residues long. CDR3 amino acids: CASSLGPSGAFGEQYF.